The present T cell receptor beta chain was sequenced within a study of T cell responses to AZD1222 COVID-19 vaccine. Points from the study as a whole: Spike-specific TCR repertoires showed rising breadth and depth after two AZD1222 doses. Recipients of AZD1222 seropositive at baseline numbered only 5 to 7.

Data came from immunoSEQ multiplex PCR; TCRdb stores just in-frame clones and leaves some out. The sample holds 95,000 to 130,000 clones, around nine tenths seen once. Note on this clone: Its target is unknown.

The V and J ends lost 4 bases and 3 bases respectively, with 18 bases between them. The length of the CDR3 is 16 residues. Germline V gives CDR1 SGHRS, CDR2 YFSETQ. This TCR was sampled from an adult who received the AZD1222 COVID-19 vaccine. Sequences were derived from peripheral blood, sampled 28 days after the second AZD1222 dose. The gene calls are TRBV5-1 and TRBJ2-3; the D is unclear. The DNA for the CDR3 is TGCGCCAGCAGCCCCCGACAACCACACCGGACAGATACGCAGTATTTT. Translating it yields CASSPRQPHRTDTQYF.